This T cell receptor beta chain was sequenced in a study of blood T cells in healthy people across ages. A word on this clonotype: Its antigen remains unidentified.

Study-level results: Roughly linear declines in TCR beta diversity per million T cells occurred with age. Any changes in expanded clonotypes were possibly confounded, as donor CMV status remained unknown.

This CDR3 has 18 amino acids. V was trimmed by 2 bases and J by 3 bases, leaving 22 bases between them. Germline V CDR1 and CDR2: MNHNS, SASEGT. With a J-beta primer mix and a sample-barcoded 5' primer, a second PCR ran about 7 to 12 cycles. MiXCR, applied by TCRdb to the 5' RACE reads, yields one record per CDR3 protein. The table includes roughly 800,000 distinct CDR3 sequences, 58% detected once. Material: blood. The TCR was taken from a man aged 30 to 45 in good health. The V gene is TRBV6-1, the J gene TRBJ1-2; D remains ambiguous. The CDR3 nucleotides are TGTGCCAGCAGTGAAACAATCCGGGTAGCAGATACCTACTATGGCTACACCTTC. It is translated as CASSETIRVADTYYGYTF.